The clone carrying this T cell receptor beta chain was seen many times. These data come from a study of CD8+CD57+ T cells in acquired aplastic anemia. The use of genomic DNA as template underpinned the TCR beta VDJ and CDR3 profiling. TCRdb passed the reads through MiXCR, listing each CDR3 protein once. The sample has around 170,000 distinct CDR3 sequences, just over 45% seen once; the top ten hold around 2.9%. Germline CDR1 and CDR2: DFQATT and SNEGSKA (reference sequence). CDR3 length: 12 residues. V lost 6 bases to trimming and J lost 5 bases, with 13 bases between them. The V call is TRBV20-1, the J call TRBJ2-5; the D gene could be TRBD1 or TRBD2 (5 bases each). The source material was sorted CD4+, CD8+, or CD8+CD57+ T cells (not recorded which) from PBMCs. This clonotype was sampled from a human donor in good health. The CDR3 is CSAQGEGETQYF. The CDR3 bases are TGCAGTGCCCAGGGCGAGGGGGAGACCCAGTACTTC.